The text below deals with one T cell receptor (beta chain). The antigen remains unidentified. This specimen comes from a study of T cell repertoires in cytomegalovirus infection. Study context: CMV epitopes that were recently identified and HLA-C-restricted were used alongside well-studied HLA-B-restricted ones. Indicated by public TCR beta signatures were CMV infection and matching HLA type. Findings and caveats of the study: Summed frequency of shared TCR beta families picked out CMV carriers who also had the relevant HLA. Across the ex vivo response, the dominant clonotypes were HLA-C-restricted CMV-specific TCR beta clonotypes.

TCRdb analysed the reads with MiXCR anew, one entry per CDR3 protein. The sample has hundreds of thousands of distinct CDR3 sequences, approximately 30% seen once; the top ten hold about an eighth. Germline CDR1 reads LGHNA; CDR2 reads YSLEER. J gave up 4 bases and V 3 bases, and 11 bases lay outside the gene matches. CDR3 length equals 17 residues. Sequencing was performed on cultured CD8+ T cells from PBMCs, taken from culture after CMV antigen stimulation. This TCR was sampled from a human donor in good health (CMV status not recorded). Some clones in this sample may be carry-over from other donors' samples. V usage is TRBV4-3 and J usage is TRBJ2-1; 8 bases line up with TRBD2. CDR3 amino acids: CASSHSRTSSIYNEQFF. The CDR3 DNA is TGCGCCAGCAGCCATTCGAGGACTAGCTCTATTTACAATGAGCAGTTCTTC.